Shown below are 19 T cell receptor beta chains from a single sample sequenced in a study of blood T cells in healthy people across ages. A second about 6 to 11 cycle PCR used barcoded and J-beta primers. TCRdb reanalysed the 5' RACE reads using MiXCR and keeps one entry per CDR3 protein. This sample has some 920,000 distinct CDR3 sequences, with approximately 50% found just once. Sequenced: blood. These receptors originate from an older woman in good health.

This rearrangement joins TRBV7-9 to TRBJ2-3, with 10 bases that match TRBD2. This CDR3 is 15 amino acids long. The germline V gene has CDR1 SEHNR and CDR2 FQNEAQ (reference sequence). Trimming took 8 bases from V and 3 from J; bases not matched to a gene: 8. The CDR3 is CASGETSGSTDTQYF. The CDR3, as DNA: TGTGCCAGCGGGGAGACTAGCGGGTCGACAGATACGCAGTATTTT.

The CDR3 coding sequence is TGTGCCAGCAGCGGGACGTTAATAGATGAGCAGTTCTTC. Translated: CASSGTLIDEQFF. This sequence joins TRBV5-5 and TRBJ2-1; D is possibly TRBD1 or TRBD2 (5 bases each). Germline V gene lookup returns CDR1 SGHKS and CDR2 YYEKEE (reference sequence). Deletions cut 4 bases from V and 8 bases from J, with 13 bases between. CDR3 size: 13 residues.

With regard to this clonotype: One end of the junction does not line up with germline, which may come from a read error. The chain couples TRBV7-2 to TRBJ2-7; D might be TRBD2 (6 bases). The germline CDR1 and CDR2 sequences are SGHTA and FQGNSA. The CDR3 runs 12 residues. The CDR3 coding sequence is TGTGCCAGCGCACGGGACTCCCACGAGCAGTACTTC. Its protein is CASARDSHEQYF.

This clonotype has only a few counts. The V gene is TRBV3-1, the J gene TRBJ2-7; 8 bases align to TRBD2. V trimming: 0 bases; J trimming: 5 bases; junction bases outside the gene matches: 6. Per the germline V gene, CDR1 is LGHDT and CDR2 is YNNKEL (reference sequence). The CDR3 is 15 residues long. The CDR3 DNA follows: TGTGCCAGCAGCCAAGATTACCTAGCGGGCAACGAGCAGTACTTC. Amino acid sequence: CASSQDYLAGNEQYF.

This chain links TRBV10-3 with TRBJ1-2; D is possibly TRBD1 (6 bases). Germline V gene lookup returns CDR1 ENHRY and CDR2 SYGVKD. The CDR3 length is 13 residues. Trimming removed 5 bases at V and 4 bases at J, with 11 bases between. This CDR3 is CAISPRGLYGYTF. The CDR3 coding sequence is TGTGCCATCAGTCCCAGGGGTCTCTATGGCTACACCTTC.

This clonotype was counted a single time. One end of the junction fails to match germline, which may point to a read error. This chain joins TRBV29-1 and TRBJ1-1, with a tentative D call TRBD1 (5 bases). Germline V gene data show CDR1 as SQVTM and CDR2 as ANQGSEA. CDR3 size: 12 residues. In DNA form, the CDR3 reads TGCAGCTTGTCTCGGGGGAACGCTGAAGCTTTCTTT. The encoded protein is CSLSRGNAEAFF.

This clonotype was recorded a few times. The V and J genes are TRBV7-4 and TRBJ2-7; maybe TRBD2 (7 bases). V was trimmed by 1 base and J by 0 bases, leaving 22 bases between them. The germline V gene has CDR1 SGHVT and CDR2 SQSDAQ. This CDR3 has 19 amino acids. CDR3 sequence (DNA): TGTGCCAGCAGCTTAGACTGGATGTGGGGGGGCAGATACTCCTACGAGCAGTACTTC. Protein: CASSLDWMWGGRYSYEQYF.

The chain employs TRBV15 and TRBJ1-2; no reliable D call. This CDR3 is built from 16 residues. Germline values: CDR1 LNHNV, CDR2 YYDKDF (reference sequence). Trimming cost V 0 bases and J 4 bases, with 15 bases left between them. CDR3 nucleotides: TGTGCCACCAGCAGAGAACTTGCCCCAGAGGGCTATGGCTACACCTTC. Protein product: CATSRELAPEGYGYTF.

The chain combines TRBV5-1 with TRBJ2-4; maybe TRBD2 (6 bases). This CDR3 contains 15 residues. Trimming took 4 bases from V and 8 from J, leaving 19 bases between them. The germline V gene encodes CDR1 SGHRS and CDR2 YFSETQ. This chain's CDR3 is CASSPRETGMDIQYF. The DNA of the CDR3 is TGCGCCAGCAGCCCCCGGGAGACTGGCATGGACATTCAGTACTTC.

The V and J genes are TRBV7-8 and TRBJ2-7; 7 bases are shared with TRBD1. V was pared by 5 bases and J by 0 bases, with 7 bases of the junction left unmatched. CDR3 length: 15 amino acids. CDR1 SGHVS and CDR2 FQNEAQ come from the germline V gene. The CDR3 reads CASSRYRDSSYEQYF. CDR3 DNA sequence: TGTGCCAGCAGCCGGTATAGGGACAGCTCCTACGAGCAGTACTTC.

This clonotype was seen a handful of times. The rearrangement links TRBV28 to TRBJ2-4; 14 bases line up with TRBD2. Gene TRBJ2-7 matches the end of the DNA better, so the J call may be wrong. The CDR3 totals 17 residues. The germline gives CDR1 MDHEN, CDR2 SYDVKM. For the CDR3, the DNA is TGTGCCAGCATGGGTGAGACTAGCGGGAGGGCTGGGTACGAGCAGTACTTC. Protein sequence: CASMGETSGRAGYEQYF.

V gene TRBV5-1 combines with J gene TRBJ2-7; D possibly corresponds to TRBD1 (5 bases). The germline gives CDR1 SGHRS, CDR2 YFSETQ. The ends were cut back, 0 bases at V and 3 bases at J, with 16 bases in the middle. This CDR3 comprises 16 residues. This chain's CDR3 is CASSLGSMTVIYEQYF. The DNA of the CDR3 is TGCGCCAGCAGCTTGGGGTCTATGACAGTTATCTACGAGCAGTACTTC.

This clonotype was picked up a small number of times. The V and J genes are TRBV21-1 and TRBJ1-2. TRBV21-1 is classified as a pseudogene. This CDR3 is built from 18 residues. The CDR3 here is CASSKVEIMEETFYGYTF. The CDR3 nucleotides are TGTGCCAGCAGCAAAGTCGAAATAATGGAGGAGACGTTCTATGGCTACACCTTC.

The sample holds one count of this clonotype. The chain is built from TRBV20-1 and TRBJ1-6, with 7 bases lining up with TRBD1. The germline V gene has CDR1 DFQATT and CDR2 SNEGSKA (reference sequence). This CDR3 is built from 14 residues. The ends lost 3 bases at V and 6 bases at J; junction bases unmatched: 5. In nucleotides, the CDR3 is TGCAGTGCTAGGGAGGGGGCCAGTAATTCACCCCTCCACTTT. Its protein product is CSAREGASNSPLHF.

The gene calls are TRBV20-1 and TRBJ2-2; 7 bases match TRBD2. This CDR3 has 15 residues. J was trimmed by 3 bases and V by 0 bases; bases with no gene match: 4. Germline CDR1 DFQATT, CDR2 SNEGSKA (reference sequence). The CDR3 DNA reads as TGCAGTGCTAGAGATCGGGACTACTACACCGGGGAGCTGTTTTTT. Translation: CSARDRDYYTGELFF.

V usage is TRBV18 and J usage is TRBJ2-1; 7 bases match TRBD2. The CDR3 contains 14 residues. The J segment lost 7 bases and the V segment lost 6 bases, leaving 9 bases of the junction unmatched. Germline V gene sequence: CDR1 KGHSH, CDR2 LQKENI. The CDR3 nucleotides read TGTGCCAGCTCTCTCGGCGGGGGAGCGAATGAGCAGTTCTTC. This sequence encodes CASSLGGGANEQFF. Using reference TRBV18 and TRBJ2-1 for the parts outside the CDR3, the full variable domain is NAGVMQNPRHLVRRRGQEARLRCSPMKGHSHVYWYRQLPEEGLKFMVYLQKENIIDESGMPKERFSAEFPKEGPSILRIQQVVRGDSAAYFCASSLGGGANEQFFGPGTRLTVL.

The J gene is TRBJ2-5, the V gene TRBV20-1; D is possibly TRBD1 (6 bases). The CDR3 sequence is 13 residues long. V was shortened by 8 bases and J by 8 bases, with 21 bases between the two germline ends. The germline gives CDR1 DFQATT, CDR2 SNEGSKA (reference sequence). In DNA form, the CDR3 reads TGCAGTCATAGAGGGGGTTCTTTGGATACCCAGTACTTC. It encodes CSHRGGSLDTQYF.

The chain joins TRBV7-9 to TRBJ2-1; D not resolved. Germline V gene sequence: CDR1 SEHNR, CDR2 FQNEAQ (reference sequence). The V end lost 3 bases, the J end lost 8 bases, and 11 bases lay between the germline ends. CDR3 size: 13 residues. The chain's CDR3 is CASSFESRHEQFF. In nucleotides, the CDR3 is TGTGCCAGCAGCTTTGAGTCTCGCCATGAGCAGTTCTTC. Variable domain in full (rest from reference TRBV7-9 and TRBJ2-1): DTGVSQNPRHKITKRGQNVTFRCDPISEHNRLYWYRQTLGQGPEFLTYFQNEAQLEKSRLLSDRFSAERPKGSFSTLEIQRTEQGDSAMYLCASSFESRHEQFFGPGTRLTVL.

The chain combines TRBV6-6 with TRBJ1-6; D perhaps matches TRBD1 (6 bases). The CDR3 is made up of 15 amino acids. CDR1 and CDR2 from the germline V gene are MNHNY and SVGAGI (reference sequence). Trimming took 6 bases from V and 10 from J, leaving 19 bases between them. The CDR3 sequence is CASSPRQARRSPLHF. In DNA form, the CDR3 reads TGTGCCAGCAGCCCGAGACAGGCTAGGCGGTCACCCCTCCACTTT.